This TCR beta chain stems from a study of blood T cells in healthy people across ages. Together with a sample-barcoded 5' primer, a J-beta primer mix was included in a second PCR lasting 7 to 11 cycles. Via MiXCR, TCRdb re-called the 5' RACE reads, giving one row per CDR3 protein. Of around 500,000 distinct CDR3 sequences in the sample, about a quarter are singletons; the top ten hold 3% to 4.5%. This clonotype was detected a few times. Germline V gives CDR1 DFQATT, CDR2 SNEGSKA (reference sequence). The CDR3 totals 11 residues. Trimming took 2 bases from V and 4 from J, leaving 6 bases between them. The authors extracted at least 5.5 micrograms of total RNA per sample. These data also featured in a second study, about T cells of mothers and their children.

The sequencing input was blood. The source of this sequence is a boy aged 2 to 10 in good health. The rearrangement uses TRBV20-1 and TRBJ2-7; D is undetermined. CDR3 sequence reads: CSARLSYEQYF. Here the CDR3 DNA reads TGCAGTGCTAGACTGTCATACGAGCAGTACTTC.